One and the same sample provided the 22 T cell receptor beta chains below, sequenced in a study of CD4+ T cells in melanoma. Some clones are missing from TCRdb's copy, which holds only in-frame ones; the method was immunoSEQ multiplex PCR. The sample has fewer than 55,000 clones; roughly 87% are singletons. Sample: peripheral blood. The receptors were gathered from a human donor with melanoma.

This clone was counted once. The chain is built from TRBV27 and TRBJ1-2, with a tentative D call TRBD1 (6 bases). V was trimmed by 6 bases and J by 8 bases, leaving 19 bases between them. The CDR3 contains 14 residues. Germline V gene lookup returns CDR1 MNHEY and CDR2 SMNVEV (reference sequence). CDR3 DNA sequence: TGTGCCAGCAGCTCCACCCCTACAGGGTTCGGCTACACCTTC. As protein: CASSSTPTGFGYTF.

The chain has TRBV18 and TRBJ1-6; D unresolved. This CDR3 spans 15 amino acids. Germline CDR1 is KGHSH and CDR2 is LQKENI. Trimming pared 1 base from V and 4 bases from J, leaving 8 bases between. Here the CDR3 reads CASSPQGQYNSPLHF. CDR3 nucleotides: TGTGCCAGCTCACCACAGGGCCAATATAATTCACCCCTCCACTTT.

This clone occurred a few times. This chain connects TRBV29-1 to TRBJ2-2; weak D call: TRBD1 (6 bases). The ends were cut back, 5 bases at V and 1 base at J, with 11 bases in the middle. CDR3 length: 14 amino acids. CDR1 SQVTM and CDR2 ANQGSEA come from the germline V gene. CDR3 region: CSVSGTLNTGELFF. Written as DNA, the CDR3 is TGCAGCGTTTCGGGGACACTGAACACCGGGGAGCTGTTTTTT.

This chain joins TRBV12-5 and TRBJ2-3, with 7 bases that match TRBD1. Germline values: CDR1 LGHNT, CDR2 FRNRAP. V was pared by 1 base and J by 3 bases, with 1 base of the junction left unmatched. CDR3 length equals 14 residues. The CDR3 sequence is CASGLGQGTDTQYF. CDR3 sequence (DNA): TGTGCTAGTGGTTTGGGACAGGGTACAGATACGCAGTATTTT.

CDR3: CASSPWGYGVEGNQPQHF. In DNA, the CDR3 is TGTGCCAGCAGCCCTTGGGGCTATGGGGTTGAAGGCAATCAGCCCCAGCATTTT. V and J are TRBV28 and TRBJ1-5; D possibly corresponds to TRBD1 (5 bases). This CDR3 has 18 amino acids. CDR1 and CDR2 (germline): MDHEN, SYDVKM. V lost 6 bases to trimming and J lost 2 bases, with 23 bases between them. Full variable domain (outside the CDR3, taken from reference TRBV28 and TRBJ1-5): DVKVTQSSRYLVKRTGEKVFLECVQDMDHENMFWYRQDPGLGLRLIYFSYDVKMKEKGDIPEGYSVSREKKERFSLILESASTNQTSMYLCASSPWGYGVEGNQPQHFGDGTRLSIL.

This clone was observed once. The chain couples TRBV6-5 to TRBJ1-1; TRBD1 might be the D (6 bases). V gave up 0 bases and J gave up 5 bases, with 16 bases separating them. CDR3 length: 16 residues. The V gene's germline CDR1 is MNHEY and CDR2 SVGAGI. The CDR3 region has the DNA TGTGCCAGCAGTTACTCGCGGGCGCGGGGGCCTACTGAAGCTTTCTTT. Encoded protein: CASSYSRARGPTEAFF.

The V call is TRBV5-1, the J call TRBJ1-2, with TRBD1 matching 10 bases. After removal of 0 bases from V and 6 bases from J, the junction contained 2 bases not matched to a gene. The germline gives CDR1 SGHRS, CDR2 YFSETQ. CDR3 size: 14 residues. The CDR3 DNA sequence: TGCGCCAGCAGCTTGGGGACAGGGGGAGATGGCTACACCTTC. This sequence encodes CASSLGTGGDGYTF. The variable domain in full, completed from reference TRBV5-1 and TRBJ1-2, reads KAGVTQTPRYLIKTRGQQVTLSCSPISGHRSVSWYQQTPGQGLQFLFEYFSETQRNKGNFPGRFSGRQFSNSRSEMNVSTLELGDSALYLCASSLGTGGDGYTFGSGTRLTVV.

The chain is built from TRBV6-1 and TRBJ1-6, with a possible D match to TRBD1 (5 bases). The CDR3 loop spans 14 amino acids. V was cut by 0 bases and J by 6 bases, with 6 bases left in between. The V gene's germline CDR1 is MNHNS and CDR2 SASEGT. The CDR3 DNA follows: TGTGCCAGCAGTGAAGCGAGGGGTAATTCACCCCTCCACTTT. It is translated as CASSEARGNSPLHF.

V gene TRBV30 combines with J gene TRBJ2-7; no clear D gene. CDR1 is GTSNPN and CDR2 is SVGIG in the germline V gene (reference sequence). The CDR3 sequence is 13 residues long. Trimming left V 0 bases short and J 7 bases short, with 13 bases between. The CDR3 sequence is CAWSVRRLGEQYF. DNA for the CDR3: TGTGCCTGGAGTGTAAGGCGGCTGGGGGAGCAGTACTTC.

This sequence joins TRBV27 and TRBJ1-6; D not resolved. Trimming pared 2 bases from V and 14 bases from J, leaving 10 bases between. Germline CDR1 MNHEY, CDR2 SMNVEV (reference sequence). CDR3 size: 12 residues. CDR3 residues: CASSLERRTLHF. In DNA form, the CDR3 reads TGTGCCAGCAGTTTAGAACGACGGACCCTCCACTTT.

The chain is built from TRBV5-1 and TRBJ1-3; D is ambiguous. Deletions cut 5 bases from V and 1 base from J, with 7 bases between. CDR1 is SGHRS and CDR2 is YFSETQ in the germline V gene. The CDR3 spans 13 residues. The CDR3 reads CASRMSSGNTIYF. The CDR3 region has the DNA TGCGCCAGCAGAATGTCTTCTGGAAACACCATATATTTT.

The rearrangement links TRBV7-9 to TRBJ1-2; D remains unclear. The V and J ends lost 1 base and 0 bases respectively, with 9 bases between them. Germline assignment: CDR1 SEHNR and CDR2 FQNEAQ (reference sequence). This CDR3 is built from 15 residues. CDR3 in amino acids: CASSLEFRSNYGYTF. DNA of the CDR3: TGTGCCAGCAGCTTAGAATTCCGGTCTAACTATGGCTACACCTTC. The full variable domain, completed using reference TRBV7-9 and TRBJ1-2, is DTGVSQNPRHKITKRGQNVTFRCDPISEHNRLYWYRQTLGQGPEFLTYFQNEAQLEKSRLLSDRFSAERPKGSFSTLEIQRTEQGDSAMYLCASSLEFRSNYGYTFGSGTRLTVV.

This chain connects TRBV10-3 to TRBJ1-5, with unresolved D. CDR1 ENHRY and CDR2 SYGVKD come from the germline V gene. The CDR3 extends over 17 amino acids. As DNA, the CDR3 is TGTGCTACCTCAGGCGGCGGCGGTCTTCATAGCAATCAGCCCCAGCATTTT. Its protein product is CATSGGGGLHSNQPQHF.

This clone is judged large. V usage is TRBV9 and J usage is TRBJ2-1; 8 bases are a match to TRBD1. Germline V gives CDR1 SGDLS, CDR2 YYNGEE. J gave up 0 bases and V 3 bases, and 2 bases lay outside the gene matches. This CDR3 region has 15 residues. The CDR3 DNA follows: TGTGCCAGCAGCGGACAGGGGAACTCCTACAATGAGCAGTTCTTC. Protein product: CASSGQGNSYNEQFF.

The table lists this clone with a count of one. The chain uses TRBV5-5 and TRBJ1-1; no reliable D call. Per germline, CDR1 SGHKS and CDR2 YYEKEE (reference sequence). The V end was cut by 4 bases, the J end by 1 base, with 5 bases between. CDR3 length: 12 amino acids. CDR3 coding DNA: TGTGCCAGCAGCACGGCGAACACTGAAGCTTTCTTT. Translated, it gives CASSTANTEAFF.

The rearrangement links TRBV9 to TRBJ1-1; D is uncertain. Germline loops: CDR1 SGDLS, CDR2 YYNGEE. Trimming took off 0 bases at V and 4 bases at J, with 10 bases between the two ends. CDR3 size: 14 residues. CDR3 loop: CASSVAAEFTEAFF. CDR3 in DNA: TGTGCCAGCAGCGTAGCCGCAGAATTCACTGAAGCTTTCTTT.

CDR3 DNA sequence: TGTGCCAGTAGTATAGATCTCGGGCGGGGGTCCTACAATGAGCAGTTCTTC. As protein: CASSIDLGRGSYNEQFF. This chain joins TRBV19 and TRBJ2-1; 7 bases are shared with TRBD2. V dropped 0 bases and J dropped 1; count of bases not matched to a gene: 6. The germline V gene encodes CDR1 LNHDA and CDR2 SQIVND (reference sequence). The CDR3 is 17 amino acids.

The chain employs TRBV28 and TRBJ1-5; D may be TRBD1 (5 bases). Trimming stripped 0 bases from V and 1 base from J, with 13 bases between. Germline V gives CDR1 MDHEN, CDR2 SYDVKM. The length of the CDR3 is 17 residues. The CDR3 coding sequence is TGTGCCAGCAGTTTATGGATTACGGGGGGAAGCAATCAGCCCCAGCATTTT. This encodes CASSLWITGGSNQPQHF. Combining the CDR3 with reference TRBV28 and TRBJ1-5 gives the whole variable domain DVKVTQSSRYLVKRTGEKVFLECVQDMDHENMFWYRQDPGLGLRLIYFSYDVKMKEKGDIPEGYSVSREKKERFSLILESASTNQTSMYLCASSLWITGGSNQPQHFGDGTRLSIL.

The chain links TRBV6-6 to TRBJ2-5, with 8 bases aligning to TRBD1. J was trimmed by 5 bases and V by 7 bases; bases with no gene match: 6. CDR3 size: 13 residues. Germline loops: CDR1 MNHNY, CDR2 SVGAGI (reference sequence). DNA for the CDR3: TGTGCCAGCAACCAGGGGGCTTGGGAGACCCAGTACTTC. Its translation is CASNQGAWETQYF.

The table lists this clone with a count of one. The chain combines TRBV30 with TRBJ1-5; no clear D gene. The CDR3 is made up of 13 amino acids. CDR1 GTSNPN and CDR2 SVGIG come from the germline V gene (reference sequence). V was pared by 2 bases and J by 3 bases, with 8 bases between. The DNA of the CDR3 is TGTGCCTGGAGTCGGCAGGTCAATCAGCCCCAGCATTTT. Translation gives CAWSRQVNQPQHF. The full variable domain, with the rest looked up from reference TRBV30 and TRBJ1-5, is SQTIHQWPATLVQPVGSPLSLECTVEGTSNPNLYWYRQAAGRGLQLLFYSVGIGQISSEVPQNLSASRPQDRQFILSSKKLLLSDSGFYLCAWSRQVNQPQHFGDGTRLSIL.

The J gene is TRBJ1-2, the V gene TRBV28; possible D gene TRBD1, 5 bases. V lost 7 bases and J 5 bases, leaving 14 bases between the germline ends. The CDR3 has 13 amino acids. Germline CDR1 and CDR2: MDHEN and SYDVKM. The CDR3 loop is CASTQTGTYGYTF. In DNA, the CDR3 is TGTGCCAGCACACAAACAGGAACTTATGGCTACACCTTC.

The J gene is TRBJ1-1, the V gene TRBV2; D gene ambiguous. The germline V gene encodes CDR1 SNHLY and CDR2 FYNNEI. The CDR3 extends over 14 amino acids. Trimming shortened V by 4 bases and J by 1 base, and 10 bases separated the two germline ends. This chain's CDR3 is CASSVGPSNTEAFF. In nucleotides, the CDR3 is TGTGCCAGCAGTGTCGGACCGTCGAACACTGAAGCTTTCTTT.